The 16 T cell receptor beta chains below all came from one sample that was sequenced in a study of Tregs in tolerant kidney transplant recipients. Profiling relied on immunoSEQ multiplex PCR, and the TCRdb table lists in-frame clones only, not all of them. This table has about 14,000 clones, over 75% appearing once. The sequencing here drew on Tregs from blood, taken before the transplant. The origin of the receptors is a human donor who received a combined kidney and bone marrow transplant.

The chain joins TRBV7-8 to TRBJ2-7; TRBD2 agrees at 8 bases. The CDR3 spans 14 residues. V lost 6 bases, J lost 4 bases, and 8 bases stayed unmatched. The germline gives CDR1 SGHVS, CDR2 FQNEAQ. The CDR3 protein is CASSPTSGLYEQYF. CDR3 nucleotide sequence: TGTGCCAGCAGTCCTACTAGCGGTCTGTACGAGCAGTACTTC.

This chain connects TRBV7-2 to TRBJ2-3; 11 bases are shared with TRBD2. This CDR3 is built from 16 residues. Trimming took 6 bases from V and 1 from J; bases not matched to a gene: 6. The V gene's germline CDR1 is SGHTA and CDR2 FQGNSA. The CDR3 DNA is TGTGCCAGCAGGCCTCCGGGACTAGCGGGCACAGATACGCAGTATTTT. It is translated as CASRPPGLAGTDTQYF.

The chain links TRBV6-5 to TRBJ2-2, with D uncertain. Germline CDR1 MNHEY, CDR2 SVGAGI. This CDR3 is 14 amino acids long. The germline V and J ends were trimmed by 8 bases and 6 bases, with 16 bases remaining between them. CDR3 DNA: TGTGCCAGCGCCTCCCTCGGTGGTTCCGGGGAGCTGTTTTTT. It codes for CASASLGGSGELFF.

In DNA, the CDR3 is TGTGCCAGCAGCCCAGGGACAGATACGCAGTATTTT. Translation gives CASSPGTDTQYF. The genes are TRBV6-6 and TRBJ2-3, with D possibly matching TRBD1 (5 bases). The CDR3 runs to 12 residues. Germline CDR1 reads MNHNY; CDR2 reads SVGAGI (reference sequence). Deletions cut 6 bases from V and 3 bases from J, with 7 bases between.

The CDR3 coding sequence is TGTGCCAGCAATCCAAAGGGACAGGGAATAGGAGGCTACACCTTC. This codes for CASNPKGQGIGGYTF. This sequence joins TRBV27 and TRBJ1-2; TRBD1 agrees at 9 bases. CDR1 and CDR2 (germline): MNHEY, SMNVEV (reference sequence). The CDR3 consists of 15 residues. Trimming at V came to 7 bases and at J to 8 bases, leaving 14 bases not matched to a gene.

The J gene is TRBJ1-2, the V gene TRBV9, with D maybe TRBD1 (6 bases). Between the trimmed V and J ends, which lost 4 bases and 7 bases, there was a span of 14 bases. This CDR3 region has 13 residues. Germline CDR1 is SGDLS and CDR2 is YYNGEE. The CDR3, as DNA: TGTGCCAGCAGCCCTACAGGGAAGGGTGGCTACACCTTC. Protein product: CASSPTGKGGYTF.

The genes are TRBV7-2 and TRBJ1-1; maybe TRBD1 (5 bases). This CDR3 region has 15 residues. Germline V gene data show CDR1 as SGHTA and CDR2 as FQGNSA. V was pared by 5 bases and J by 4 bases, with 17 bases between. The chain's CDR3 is CASSPGGPGGTEAFF. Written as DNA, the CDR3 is TGTGCCAGCAGCCCCGGTGGGCCCGGGGGCACTGAAGCTTTCTTT.

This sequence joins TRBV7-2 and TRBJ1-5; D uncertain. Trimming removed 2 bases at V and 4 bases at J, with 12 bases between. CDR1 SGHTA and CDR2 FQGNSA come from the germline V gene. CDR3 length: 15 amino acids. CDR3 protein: CASSLLWAPNQPQHF. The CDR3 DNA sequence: TGTGCCAGCAGCTTATTGTGGGCACCTAATCAGCCCCAGCATTTT.

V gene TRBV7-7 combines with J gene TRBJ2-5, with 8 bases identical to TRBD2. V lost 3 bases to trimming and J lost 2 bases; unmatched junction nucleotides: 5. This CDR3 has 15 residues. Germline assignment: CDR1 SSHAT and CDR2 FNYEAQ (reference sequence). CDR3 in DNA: TGTGCCAGCAGCTTCCTAGCGGGTCCGCAAGAGACCCAGTACTTC. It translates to CASSFLAGPQETQYF.

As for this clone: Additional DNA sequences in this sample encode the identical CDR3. As DNA, the CDR3 is TGCGCCAGCAGCTTGGGGCAGGGGGGCGGCTACACCTTC. It yields the protein CASSLGQGGGYTF. The genes are TRBV5-1 and TRBJ1-2, with 7 bases fitting TRBD1. CDR3 length equals 13 residues. Trimming cost V 0 bases and J 8 bases; bases outside gene matches: 4. Germline V gene sequence: CDR1 SGHRS, CDR2 YFSETQ.

Written as DNA, the CDR3 is TGTGCCAGCAGCTCGGGACTAGCGGAGCGGAGTGAGCAGTTCTTC. As protein: CASSSGLAERSEQFF. This sequence joins TRBV9 and TRBJ2-1; 11 bases line up with TRBD2. V was clipped by 4 bases and J by 9 bases; unmatched bases: 9. From germline, CDR1 is SGDLS and CDR2 YYNGEE. This CDR3 contains 15 residues.

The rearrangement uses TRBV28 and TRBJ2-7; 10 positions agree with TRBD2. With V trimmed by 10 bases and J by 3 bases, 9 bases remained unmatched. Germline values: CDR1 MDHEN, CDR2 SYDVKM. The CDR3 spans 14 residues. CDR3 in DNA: TGTGCCACTTCAGGGGCTAGCGGGAGCTACGAGCAGTACTTC. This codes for CATSGASGSYEQYF.

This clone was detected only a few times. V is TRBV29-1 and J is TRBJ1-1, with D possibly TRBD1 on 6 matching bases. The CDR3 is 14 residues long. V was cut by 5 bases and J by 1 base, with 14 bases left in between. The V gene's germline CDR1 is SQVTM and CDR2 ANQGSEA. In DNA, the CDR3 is TGCAGCGTTTCCACTGGGGGCCCGAACACTGAAGCTTTCTTT. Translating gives CSVSTGGPNTEAFF.

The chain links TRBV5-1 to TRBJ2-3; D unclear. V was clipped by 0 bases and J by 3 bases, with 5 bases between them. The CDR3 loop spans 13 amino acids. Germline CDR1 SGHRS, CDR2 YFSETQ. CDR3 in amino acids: CASSLGATDTQYF. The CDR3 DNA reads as TGCGCCAGCAGCTTGGGGGCTACAGATACGCAGTATTTT.

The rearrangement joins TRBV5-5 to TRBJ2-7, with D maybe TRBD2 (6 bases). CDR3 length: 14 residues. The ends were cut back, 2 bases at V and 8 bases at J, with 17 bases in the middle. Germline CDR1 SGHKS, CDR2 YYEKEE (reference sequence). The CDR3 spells CASSFGVRGGKQYF. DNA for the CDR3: TGTGCCAGCAGCTTCGGGGTTAGGGGAGGCAAGCAGTACTTC.

The CDR3 is CASSLGTSATGELFF. The CDR3 DNA sequence: TGTGCCAGCAGTCTTGGGACTAGCGCCACCGGGGAGCTGTTTTTT. The rearrangement uses TRBV6-6 and TRBJ2-2; TRBD2 aligns across 10 bases. With 5 bases clipped from V and 4 bases from J, the junction kept 4 bases outside the gene matches. Germline V CDR1 and CDR2: MNHNY, SVGAGI (reference sequence). The CDR3 covers 15 residues.